Each of the 5 T cell receptor beta chains below was sequenced from the same sample in a study of blood T cell repertoires in COVID-19. The repertoire was sequenced with immunoSEQ multiplex PCR; TCRdb's copy has only in-frame clones and lacks some. The sample yields 160,000 or so clones, 65% to 90% seen once. Specimen: peripheral blood. The source of these receptors is a woman aged 50 to 60 with acute or convalescent COVID-19.

Here the CDR3 DNA reads TGTGCCAGCAGCTCTGGAGGACAGGCAGGCTACACCTTC. Translating gives CASSSGGQAGYTF. This sequence joins TRBV7-9 and TRBJ1-2, with TRBD1 matching over 7 bases. The length of the CDR3 is 13 residues. Unmatched junction bases numbered 7, after V lost 4 bases and J lost 8 bases. Germline V gives CDR1 SEHNR, CDR2 FQNEAQ (reference sequence).

V gene TRBV27 combines with J gene TRBJ2-5; 8 nucleotides line up with TRBD1. This CDR3 contains 14 residues. CDR1 and CDR2 from the germline V gene are MNHEY and SMNVEV (reference sequence). V lost 5 bases to trimming and J lost 5 bases; unmatched junction nucleotides: 7. CDR3 sequence (DNA): TGTGCCAGCAGTCCTCGGACAGGGAAGGAGACCCAGTACTTC. Its protein product is CASSPRTGKETQYF.

The chain carries TRBV5-1 and TRBJ2-3, with 7 bases matching TRBD1. Germline V CDR1 and CDR2: SGHRS, YFSETQ. V lost 0 bases and J lost 1; bases outside the gene matches: 2. The CDR3 runs 15 residues. The CDR3 protein is CASSLAGTGTDTQYF. CDR3 in DNA: TGCGCCAGCAGCTTGGCCGGGACAGGCACAGATACGCAGTATTTT.

This rearrangement joins TRBV6-1 to TRBJ1-4; TRBD1 might be the D (5 bases). V was pared by 2 bases and J by 5 bases, with 12 bases between. CDR3 size: 15 residues. The germline CDR1 and CDR2 sequences are MNHNS and SASEGT. CDR3 protein: CASSEQGGSNEKLFF. DNA for the CDR3: TGTGCCAGCAGTGAACAGGGCGGCTCAAATGAAAAACTGTTTTTT.

The V call is TRBV7-8, the J call TRBJ1-4; D is perhaps TRBD1 (5 bases). The CDR3 is 12 amino acids. Trimming removed 5 bases at V and 7 bases at J, with 8 bases between. Germline CDR1 and CDR2: SGHVS and FQNEAQ. This chain's CDR3 is CASSPQGEKLFF. Written as DNA, the CDR3 is TGTGCCAGCAGCCCTCAGGGTGAAAAACTGTTTTTT. The complete variable domain, with remaining parts taken from reference TRBV7-8 and TRBJ1-4, reads GAGVSQSPRYKVAKRGQDVALRCDPISGHVSLFWYQQALGQGPEFLTYFQNEAQLDKSGLPSDRFFAERPEGSVSTLKIQRTQQEDSAVYLCASSPQGEKLFFGSGTQLSVL.